The subject of this entry is one T cell receptor beta chain. Other DNA sequences from this sample encode an identical CDR3 as well. The data originate from a study of blood T cell repertoires in COVID-19. The CDR3 length is 12 residues. CDR1 SNHLY and CDR2 FYNNEI come from the germline V gene. The ends were cut back, 4 bases at V and 4 bases at J, with 7 bases in the middle. Sequencing was performed with immunoSEQ multiplex PCR; in TCRdb, only in-frame clones are kept and a portion is missing. Of about 370,000 clones in the sample, approximately 87% were seen once. The chain is built from TRBV2 and TRBJ2-5; D perhaps matches TRBD2 (5 bases). The specimen was peripheral blood. This TCR came from a woman in her twenties or thirties with COVID-19, enrolled during active disease. CDR3 DNA: TGTGCCAGCAGTGTCCGGGGAGAGACCCAGTACTTC. Translation gives CASSVRGETQYF.